Shown below are 22 T cell receptor beta chains from a single sample sequenced in a study of CD8+CD57+ T cells in acquired aplastic anemia. Genomic DNA templated the TCR beta VDJ and CDR3 profiling. In TCRdb, the reads were re-called with MiXCR into one record per CDR3 protein. Of approximately 200,000 distinct CDR3 sequences in the sample, around three fifths were seen once. The sequencing sample was made of sorted CD4+, CD8+, or CD8+CD57+ T cells (not recorded which) from PBMCs. These receptors originate from a human donor with severe aplastic anemia or a healthy control (not recorded which).

The chain combines TRBV5-5 with TRBJ1-6, with a weak D call TRBD1 (5 bases). V gave up 0 bases and J gave up 11 bases, with 9 bases separating them. CDR1 SGHKS and CDR2 YYEKEE come from the germline V gene (reference sequence). The CDR3 loop spans 13 amino acids. CDR3 sequence reads: CASSLATRAPLHF. The CDR3 nucleotides are TGTGCCAGCAGCTTGGCTACCAGGGCACCCCTCCACTTT. Full variable domain (missing parts from reference TRBV5-5 and TRBJ1-6): DAGVTQSPTHLIKTRGQQVTLRCSPISGHKSVSWYQQVLGQGPQFIFQYYEKEERGRGNFPDRFSARQFPNYSSELNVNALLLGDSALYLCASSLATRAPLHFGNGTRLTVT.

The V call is TRBV29-1, the J call TRBJ2-3; 10 positions match TRBD1. V was pared by 4 bases and J by 2 bases, with 3 bases of the junction left unmatched. The germline gives CDR1 SQVTM, CDR2 ANQGSEA. The CDR3 covers 14 residues. This chain's CDR3 is CSVVGTGATDTQYF. DNA for the CDR3: TGCAGCGTTGTCGGGACAGGGGCCACAGATACGCAGTATTTT.

At least ten counts were recorded for this clonotype. This may come from a read error, since a much larger clone is one base off. The CDR3 does not close with the conserved phenylalanine or tryptophan, likely indicating a read error. The chain couples TRBV15 to TRBJ2-1; no definite D call. There are 13 residues in the CDR3. Germline values: CDR1 LNHNV, CDR2 YYDKDF (reference sequence). V lost 5 bases, J lost 3 bases, and 8 bases lay in between. The CDR3 coding sequence is TGTGCCACCAGCCCCAGCGTCTACAATGAGCAGTTCCTC. The encoded protein is CATSPSVYNEQFL.

The rearrangement joins TRBV5-1 to TRBJ2-3, with D hard to call. The CDR3 contains 13 residues. Trimming stripped 6 bases from V and 0 bases from J, with 8 bases between. CDR1 and CDR2 from the germline V gene are SGHRS and YFSETQ. CDR3 bases: TGCGCCAGCAATGGGGATAGCACAGATACGCAGTATTTT. As protein: CASNGDSTDTQYF. Full variable domain (missing parts from reference TRBV5-1 and TRBJ2-3): KAGVTQTPRYLIKTRGQQVTLSCSPISGHRSVSWYQQTPGQGLQFLFEYFSETQRNKGNFPGRFSGRQFSNSRSEMNVSTLELGDSALYLCASNGDSTDTQYFGPGTRLTVL.

The V gene is TRBV20-1, the J gene TRBJ2-1; a weak D match, TRBD1 (5 bases). This CDR3 spans 13 amino acids. Between the trimmed V and J ends, which lost 5 bases and 2 bases, there was a span of 10 bases. Germline loops: CDR1 DFQATT, CDR2 SNEGSKA (reference sequence). DNA of the CDR3: TGCAGTGCTGGACAACGCCCCTACAATGAGCAGTTCTTC. Protein: CSAGQRPYNEQFF.

The rearrangement uses TRBV27 and TRBJ2-2; D unclear. Trimming cost V 0 bases and J 7 bases, with 3 bases left between them. This CDR3 spans 12 amino acids. Germline CDR1 reads MNHEY; CDR2 reads SMNVEV (reference sequence). The CDR3 sequence is CASSLSIGELFF. CDR3 bases: TGTGCCAGCAGTTTATCGATCGGGGAGCTGTTTTTT.

This rearrangement joins TRBV10-1 to TRBJ2-1, with TRBD2 identical over 11 bases. Germline V gives CDR1 WNHNN, CDR2 SYGVQD (reference sequence). This CDR3 is 13 amino acids long. V lost 6 bases and J lost 8; bases outside the gene matches: 3. The CDR3 protein is CASSSSGGDEQFF. The CDR3 DNA reads TGCGCCAGCAGCAGTAGCGGGGGGGATGAGCAGTTCTTC.

The rearrangement links TRBV29-1 to TRBJ2-1, with unresolved D. Germline V gene lookup returns CDR1 SQVTM and CDR2 ANQGSEA. The CDR3 sequence is 12 residues long. Trimming removed 0 bases from V and 4 bases from J, with 4 bases in between. The chain's CDR3 is CSVEERYNEQFF. The CDR3 coding sequence is TGCAGCGTTGAAGAGCGGTACAATGAGCAGTTCTTC.

This clonotype was seen only once. The chain joins TRBV10-3 to TRBJ1-4, with D possibly matching TRBD1 (6 bases). Germline-derived CDR1 and CDR2 are ENHRY and SYGVKD. V dropped 3 bases and J dropped 8 bases, with 16 bases sitting between them. This CDR3 contains 15 residues. The CDR3: CAISDSRDTEEKLFF. CDR3 DNA: TGTGCCATCAGTGATTCGCGGGACACGGAAGAAAAACTGTTTTTT.

Worth noting for this clonotype: The junction differs from germline at one of its ends, possibly a read error. V usage is TRBV19 and J usage is TRBJ1-1; 11 nucleotides align to TRBD1. Germline V CDR1 and CDR2: LNHDA, SQIVND (reference sequence). CDR3 size: 15 residues. The CDR3 nucleotides read TGTGCCAGTAGGTGGGGGACAGGGGGGAACACTGAGGCTTTCTTT. This sequence encodes CASRWGTGGNTEAFF.

V usage is TRBV19 and J usage is TRBJ1-5, with no clear D. Trimming shortened V by 5 bases and J by 2 bases, and 16 bases separated the two germline ends. This CDR3 has 16 amino acids. Germline CDR1 and CDR2: LNHDA and SQIVND (reference sequence). The CDR3 DNA sequence: TGTGCCAGTAGTCGACCACCTGGAATCGGCAATCAGCCCCAGCATTTT. Amino acid sequence: CASSRPPGIGNQPQHF.

This chain uses TRBV7-8 with TRBJ2-3, with D maybe TRBD1 (6 bases). The V gene's germline CDR1 is SGHVS and CDR2 FQNEAQ. V was pared by 1 base and J by 2 bases, with 10 bases between. The CDR3 spans 15 residues. This chain's CDR3 is CASSLVRQDTDTQYF. CDR3 nucleotides: TGTGCCAGCAGCTTAGTCCGACAGGACACAGATACGCAGTATTTT. Using reference TRBV7-8 and TRBJ2-3 for the parts outside the CDR3, the full variable domain is GAGVSQSPRYKVAKRGQDVALRCDPISGHVSLFWYQQALGQGPEFLTYFQNEAQLDKSGLPSDRFFAERPEGSVSTLKIQRTQQEDSAVYLCASSLVRQDTDTQYFGPGTRLTVL.

The chain has TRBV7-8 and TRBJ2-2; tentatively, D is TRBD2 (5 bases). Between the trimmed V and J ends, which lost 3 bases and 5 bases, there was a span of 16 bases. The germline V gene encodes CDR1 SGHVS and CDR2 FQNEAQ. CDR3 size: 16 residues. In DNA, the CDR3 is TGTGCCAGCAGCTTCTCCCCTCGAGCGGAGACCGGGGAGCTGTTTTTT. Residues: CASSFSPRAETGELFF. The whole variable domain, filled in from reference TRBV7-8 and TRBJ2-2, reads GAGVSQSPRYKVAKRGQDVALRCDPISGHVSLFWYQQALGQGPEFLTYFQNEAQLDKSGLPSDRFFAERPEGSVSTLKIQRTQQEDSAVYLCASSFSPRAETGELFFGEGSRLTVL.

The rearrangement joins TRBV19 to TRBJ2-3, with a weak D call TRBD1 (6 bases). CDR1 LNHDA and CDR2 SQIVND come from the germline V gene (reference sequence). Between the trimmed V and J ends, which lost 5 bases and 6 bases, there was a span of 18 bases. The CDR3 consists of 15 residues. The CDR3 bases are TGTGCCAGTAGTGAGACAGGTTCCCAAATGGATACGCAGTATTTT. Protein sequence: CASSETGSQMDTQYF.

In this sample, this clonotype turned up once. The gene calls are TRBV19 and TRBJ1-1, with TRBD1 matching over 7 bases. V dropped 7 bases and J dropped 0; count of bases not matched to a gene: 11. This CDR3 is 16 amino acids long. Germline loops: CDR1 LNHDA, CDR2 SQIVND (reference sequence). The CDR3 loop is CASNAPGQPLNTEAFF. Written as DNA, the CDR3 is TGTGCCAGTAACGCTCCGGGACAGCCTCTGAACACTGAAGCTTTCTTT.

Notes on this clonotype: A much larger clone is a single base away; this may be a read error. V is TRBV7-9 and J is TRBJ2-7, with unresolved D. The CDR3 has 14 amino acids. The V and J ends lost 5 bases and 5 bases respectively, with 16 bases between them. Germline CDR1 SEHNR, CDR2 FQNEAQ (reference sequence). This CDR3 reads CASSPQVVTNEQYF. CDR3 nucleotide sequence: TGTGCCAGCAGCCCGCAGGTGGTGACCAACGAGCAGTACTTC.

The chain is built from TRBV24-1 and TRBJ2-5; a possible D gene is TRBD2 (5 bases). The CDR3 is made up of 15 amino acids. Trimming left V 3 bases short and J 0 bases short, with 10 bases between. Germline CDR1 reads KGHDR; CDR2 reads SFDVKD. DNA of the CDR3: TGTGCCACCAGTGATCCACTCGGGGACCAAGAGACCCAGTACTTC. Its protein product is CATSDPLGDQETQYF.

The CDR3 is CASSLWAHRDTQYF. CDR3 coding DNA: TGTGCCAGCAGCTTATGGGCCCATAGGGATACGCAGTATTTT. The chain employs TRBV11-2 and TRBJ2-3; D remains unclear. The V end was cut by 2 bases, the J end by 6 bases, with 12 bases between. This CDR3 has 14 amino acids. CDR1 is SGHAT, CDR2 FQNNGV, per germline.

The gene calls are TRBV7-2 and TRBJ2-5; either TRBD1 or TRBD2 may fit D (6 bases each). V was trimmed by 4 bases and J by 5 bases, leaving 14 bases between them. Germline CDR1 SGHTA, CDR2 FQGNSA. The CDR3 has 14 amino acids. CDR3 residues: CASSSQGSGETQYF. The CDR3 DNA is TGTGCCAGCAGCTCGCAGGGGAGCGGGGAGACCCAGTACTTC. The variable domain in full, with the rest retrieved from reference TRBV7-2 and TRBJ2-5, is GAGVSQSPSNKVTEKGKDVELRCDPISGHTALYWYRQSLGQGLEFLIYFQGNSAPDKSGLPSDRFSAERTGGSVSTLTIQRTQQEDSAVYLCASSSQGSGETQYFGPGTRLLVL.

This clonotype has only a few counts. The CDR3 reads CASSHNERQFF. The CDR3, as DNA: TGTGCCAGCAGTCATAACGAGAGGCAGTTCTTC. The chain combines TRBV12-5 with TRBJ2-1; unclear D gene. The germline CDR1 and CDR2 sequences are LGHNT and FRNRAP. The CDR3 extends over 11 amino acids. Together with reference TRBV12-5 and TRBJ2-1, the CDR3 gives the full variable domain: DARVTQTPRHKVTEMGQEVTMRCQPILGHNTVFWYRQTMMQGLELLAYFRNRAPLDDSGMPKDRFSAEMPDATLATLKIQPSEPRDSAVYFCASSHNERQFFGPGTRLTVL.

This clonotype turned up a few times. The chain joins TRBV5-5 to TRBJ2-5, with D perhaps matching TRBD2 (6 bases). The V gene's germline CDR1 is SGHKS and CDR2 YYEKEE (reference sequence). Between the trimmed V and J ends, which lost 2 bases and 5 bases, there was a span of 10 bases. The CDR3 has 13 residues. The CDR3: CASSLPSGETQYF. CDR3 nucleotides: TGTGCCAGCAGCTTACCCAGCGGGGAGACCCAGTACTTC.

This clonotype has a count of ten or more. V usage is TRBV7-6 and J usage is TRBJ1-2; 7 bases are shared with TRBD1. V was pared by 5 bases and J by 8 bases, with 11 bases of the junction left unmatched. This CDR3 is 14 amino acids long. Germline CDR1 and CDR2: SGHVS and FNYEAQ. The CDR3 sequence: CASSHGTGDHGYTF. For the CDR3, the DNA is TGTGCCAGCAGCCACGGAACAGGGGACCACGGCTACACCTTC.